This T cell receptor beta chain appears in the sequencing data of a study of beta chain features in type 1 diabetes (dated by TCRdb to between 2017 and 2018). In the study overall: Patients and healthy donors did not differ in mean age, gender distribution, total cell number or subset yield. A total of roughly 110 million sorted cells were examined across all samples, and the number of cells per subset was strongly correlated with RNA yield. The study compared TCRB repertoires of sorted circulating CD4+ T cell subsets between recently diagnosed type 1 diabetes patients and matched healthy donors. Regulatory and stem cell-like memory subsets were obtained from only 8 patients and roughly 8 healthy donors, while naive and central memory subsets were obtained from all 30 or so donors. Overall study outcomes, separate from this receptor: Shorter templates might be favored by PCR, yet because patient and control samples were amplified and corrected together, any such skew would affect both groups equally. Type 1 diabetes patients showed a moderate but significant shortening of TCRB CDR3 length in all four CD4+ subsets. The naive, central memory and regulatory TCRB repertoires appeared to resemble one another more closely among patients than among healthy donors. Because cDNA rather than genomic DNA was sequenced, highly expressing activated cells could have been over-represented, although no difference in activation and CD3 levels was found between groups. Only small numbers of individuals were included in the HLA sub-analyses, which left unresolved whether HLA type had any influence on TCRB rearrangement. At VDJ recombination sites, patients with type 1 diabetes made fewer insertions and deleted more nucleotides, a pattern implying thymic rearrangement abnormalities.

About this clone itself: This clone's antigen is unknown. There are no base qualities to consult, and no much larger clone falls within one base.

The entire amount of isolated RNA was reverse transcribed using the High Capacity cDNA Reverse Transcription Kit, so the sequenced TCRB transcripts were expressed ones. Deep immunoSEQ sequencing was performed on naive, central memory and regulatory T cell samples, with an average of roughly 3.5 million total reads per sample. After sorted cells were lysed in RLT buffer, RNA was extracted with DNase-treated RNeasy Micro or Mini kits, with the choice depending on cell number. To prevent cross-contamination, each cell subset was processed individually, whereas patient and healthy donor samples were processed jointly. TCRB sequences were amplified from cDNA with the immunoSEQ multiplex PCR, producing 87-bp fragments spanning the CDR3 region. The amplicons were sequenced using the Illumina HiSeq platform. On the authors' methods: Synthetic template baselines were used to correct PCR bias computationally, reads within Hamming distance 2 were collapsed, and singletons that could not be merged were discarded. Reads were aligned against IMGT so that V, D and J genes, CDR3 length and insertions or deletions at six rearrangement sites could be assigned. Within each subset, clonotype counts were normalized to sorted cell number, and only after that were true diversity and Gini coefficients computed with the tcR R package. The overlap coefficient, calculated on TCRB nucleotide sequences, was used to measure repertoire sharing. Out-of-frame TCRB sequences from naive cells were analyzed as a proxy for the pre-selection repertoire. Held by TCRdb, this immuneACCESS table contains in-frame sequences only and omits some clones. Under half of the omission traces to an unresolved V gene where checked; the cause of the rest is unknown. V and J calls and clone size are those listed in that table; D and trimming were worked out from the DNA. Counted in this sample were about 250,000 clones; roughly 15% of them appeared once. Of the sample, roughly 0.024% falls within the top ten clones.

From each donor, a single peripheral blood sample of around 0.12 L on average was drawn into heparinised tubes. Using a panel that included CD45RO, CCR7, CD25, CD127, CD95 and CD27, naive, central memory, regulatory and stem cell-like memory CD4+ T cells were sorted on a BD FACSAria II. Purity was above 95% for every sorted population. PBMCs were separated immediately by Lymphoprep density gradient centrifugation and were stained directly, without being cultured. To minimize batch effects, samples were stained and sorted in pairs, one healthy donor with one patient per experiment. Inclusive of the bounding cysteine and phenylalanine, the CDR3 is 14 residues long. Only CDR3 DNA remains: 42 bases, in frame from the first base. CDR1 and CDR2 were assigned from the germline V gene as SGHTA and FQGNSA. V drops 1 base and J drops 4 bases, leaving 7 bases in between.

Sequences were obtained from naive CD4+ T cells from blood. Read against the paper, the sample's cell subset or site label means: true naive CD4+ T cells. This receptor was taken from a woman aged 40 to 50 in good health. The chain uses TRBV7-2 and TRBJ1-4; the D segment could be TRBD1, given 5 matching bases. The DNA reads TGTGCCAGCAGCTTAGGCAGGGTTAATGAAAAACTGTTTTTT. The resulting protein is CASSLGRVNEKLFF.